These 19 T cell receptor beta chains share one sample of origin, sequenced in a study of PD-L1 blockade in urothelial cancer. Sequencing was performed with immunoSEQ multiplex PCR; in TCRdb, only in-frame clones are kept and a portion is missing. The sample includes under 70,000 clones, 65% to 90% of them seen just once. Documented time point: pretreatment peripheral blood. Sample: PBMCs, taken around atezolizumab (anti-PD-L1) treatment. These receptors were collected from a man aged 70 or older with urothelial cancer.

The V and J genes are TRBV7-2 and TRBJ1-2; TRBD1 aligns across 12 bases. Germline CDR1 is SGHTA and CDR2 is FQGNSA. V lost 4 bases, J lost 8 bases, and 11 bases stayed unmatched. The CDR3 has 16 residues. The CDR3 loop reads CASSSPPGQGAGGYTF. CDR3 sequence (DNA): TGTGCCAGCAGCTCTCCCCCGGGACAGGGGGCTGGCGGCTACACCTTC.

The V and J genes are TRBV5-5 and TRBJ2-7; D might be TRBD2 (6 bases). Trimming pared 1 base from V and 0 bases from J, leaving 11 bases between. Looked up from germline, CDR1 is SGHKS and CDR2 is YYEKEE (reference sequence). The CDR3 runs to 15 residues. This CDR3 is CASSLRAGLSYEQYF. The CDR3 DNA reads TGTGCCAGCAGCTTGCGGGCGGGACTCTCCTACGAGCAGTACTTC.

The chain links TRBV5-4 to TRBJ2-1; 7 nucleotides match TRBD2. V lost 4 bases, J lost 0 bases, and 4 bases stayed unmatched. This CDR3 contains 15 residues. The germline V gene has CDR1 SGHNT and CDR2 YYREEE (reference sequence). The CDR3 DNA is TGTGCCAGCAGCGATGCTAGCGGCTCCTACAATGAGCAGTTCTTC. Its protein is CASSDASGSYNEQFF. The full variable domain, in which reference TRBV5-4 and TRBJ2-1 provide the parts outside the CDR3, is ETGVTQSPTHLIKTRGQQVTLRCSSQSGHNTVSWYQQALGQGPQFIFQYYREEENGRGNFPPRFSGLQFPNYSSELNVNALELDDSALYLCASSDASGSYNEQFFGPGTRLTVL.

The V call is TRBV7-3, the J call TRBJ2-7; 8 bases map to TRBD2. From germline, CDR1 is SGHTA and CDR2 FQGTGA. After removal of 1 base from V and 6 bases from J, the junction contained 5 bases not matched to a gene. The CDR3 spans 14 residues. Here the CDR3 reads CASSLSREGGEQYF. In DNA, the CDR3 is TGTGCCAGCAGCTTAAGTCGGGAGGGTGGCGAGCAGTACTTC.

The rearrangement links TRBV5-1 to TRBJ2-7; 11 bases line up with TRBD2. Germline V gene data show CDR1 as SGHRS and CDR2 as YFSETQ. V shed 0 bases and J 4 bases; nucleotides not matched to a gene: 3. The CDR3 length is 15 residues. The CDR3 sequence: CASSLVLAGVYEQYF. CDR3 coding DNA: TGCGCCAGCAGCTTGGTACTAGCGGGAGTGTACGAGCAGTACTTC.

This clone appeared a single time. The chain uses TRBV7-9 and TRBJ2-3, with D possibly matching TRBD2 (5 bases). This CDR3 has 14 amino acids. The V gene lost 5 bases and the J gene lost 0 bases, with 9 bases spanning the gap. Germline V gene lookup returns CDR1 SEHNR and CDR2 FQNEAQ (reference sequence). CDR3 DNA: TGTGCCAGCAGCGCAACTAGAAGCACAGATACGCAGTATTTT. Translating gives CASSATRSTDTQYF.

This chain links TRBV18 with TRBJ2-1, with D hard to call. Germline lookup yields CDR1 KGHSH and CDR2 LQKENI. This CDR3 is built from 13 residues. The V end was cut by 3 bases, the J end by 7 bases, with 10 bases between. The DNA for the CDR3 is TGTGCCAGCTCACCCGAGGCGAGGAATGAGCAGTTCTTC. Translation: CASSPEARNEQFF.

This clone is a singleton in its sample. The chain couples TRBV2 to TRBJ2-3, with 12 bases matching TRBD2. Unmatched junction bases numbered 8, after V lost 4 bases and J lost 3 bases. The CDR3 is made up of 17 amino acids. CDR1 and CDR2 (germline): SNHLY, FYNNEI. The CDR3 sequence is CASSGGLAGPGTDTQYF. For the CDR3, the DNA is TGTGCCAGCAGTGGGGGACTAGCGGGTCCGGGGACAGATACGCAGTATTTT. Full variable domain (remainder filled in from reference TRBV2 and TRBJ2-3): EPEVTQTPSHQVTQMGQEVILRCVPISNHLYFYWYRQILGQKVEFLVSFYNNEISEKSEIFDDQFSVERPDGSNFTLKIRSTKLEDSAMYFCASSGGLAGPGTDTQYFGPGTRLTVL.

CDR3 sequence: CASSRRDRYNEQFF. The CDR3, as DNA: TGTGCCAGCAGCAGGAGGGACAGGTACAATGAGCAGTTCTTC. The chain employs TRBV5-8 and TRBJ2-1; 8 bases agree with TRBD1. This CDR3 has 14 residues. V gave up 4 bases and J gave up 4 bases; unmatched junction bases: 4. The V gene's germline CDR1 is SGHTS and CDR2 YDEGEE.

V is TRBV6-6 and J is TRBJ2-3; tentative D call: TRBD2 (6 bases). The ends were cut back, 8 bases at V and 1 base at J, with 13 bases in the middle. CDR1 and CDR2 (germline): MNHNY, SVGAGI (reference sequence). CDR3 size: 14 residues. CDR3 sequence (DNA): TGTGCCAGCCGAAGGCGGGATGGCACAGATACGCAGTATTTT. Its translation is CASRRRDGTDTQYF.

The chain is built from TRBV4-2 and TRBJ2-1, with 7 bases aligning to TRBD2. Germline V gene sequence: CDR1 LGHNA, CDR2 YNFKEQ. V shed 9 bases, J shed 2 bases, and the junction held 16 bases outside the gene matches. CDR3 size: 17 residues. The CDR3 sequence: CASTLSFGLAAYNEQFF. DNA for the CDR3: TGTGCCAGTACTCTCTCGTTTGGCCTAGCGGCCTACAATGAGCAGTTCTTC.

The J gene is TRBJ2-7, the V gene TRBV6-4; 11 nucleotides agree with TRBD2. Trimming removed 6 bases from V and 2 bases from J; junction bases left unmatched: 6. Germline loops: CDR1 MRHNA, CDR2 SNTAGT. The CDR3 length is 15 residues. CDR3 residues: CASSLLAGEAYEQYF. The CDR3 bases are TGTGCCAGCAGCCTACTAGCGGGGGAAGCCTACGAGCAGTACTTC.

The CDR3 region has the DNA TGCGCCAGCAGCCAAGCGGGGTCCTACAATGAGCAGTTCTTC. Its protein is CASSQAGSYNEQFF. The chain carries TRBV4-1 and TRBJ2-1; perhaps TRBD2 as D (5 bases). Trimming stripped 1 base from V and 1 base from J, with 5 bases between. The CDR3 length is 14 residues. The V gene's germline CDR1 is MGHRA and CDR2 YSYEKL.

This sequence joins TRBV5-1 and TRBJ2-7; maybe TRBD1 (5 bases). Deletions cut 3 bases from V and 0 bases from J, with 10 bases between. CDR1 and CDR2 (germline): SGHRS, YFSETQ. The CDR3 spans 14 residues. The CDR3 region has the DNA TGCGCCAGCAGCTCTGGGGCAGTCTCCTACGAGCAGTACTTC. Translating it yields CASSSGAVSYEQYF.

The chain uses TRBV28 and TRBJ1-1; 7 bases map to TRBD1. CDR3 length: 14 residues. Germline V gives CDR1 MDHEN, CDR2 SYDVKM. The V and J ends lost 6 bases and 2 bases, in that order; junction bases with no gene match: 6. The CDR3 nucleotides read TGTGCCAGCAGGAAACAGGGGTACAACACTGAAGCTTTCTTT. The encoded protein is CASRKQGYNTEAFF.

V usage is TRBV6-1 and J usage is TRBJ1-2, with TRBD1 matching 8 bases. The J segment lost 3 bases and the V segment lost 0 bases, leaving 6 bases of the junction unmatched. The germline V gene has CDR1 MNHNS and CDR2 SASEGT. The CDR3 runs 16 residues. CDR3 sequence reads: CASSEALGQVYYGYTF. In DNA, the CDR3 is TGTGCCAGCAGTGAAGCCTTGGGACAGGTTTACTATGGCTACACCTTC.

This clone has only one observation. V usage is TRBV4-1 and J usage is TRBJ2-4; D unresolved. This CDR3 contains 14 residues. Germline V lookup: CDR1 MGHRA, CDR2 YSYEKL. V was trimmed by 5 bases and J by 8 bases, leaving 16 bases between them. CDR3 sequence reads: CASSSSDTQDIQYF. CDR3 DNA: TGCGCCAGCAGCTCCTCAGACACGCAAGACATTCAGTACTTC.

The chain recombines TRBV29-1 with TRBJ2-2; 13 bases line up with TRBD2. The CDR3 covers 13 residues. The V gene end was trimmed by 6 bases and the J gene end by 5 bases; junction bases not matched to a gene: 0. Germline-derived CDR1 and CDR2 are SQVTM and ANQGSEA. CDR3 sequence: CSVTSGRTGELFF. For the CDR3, the DNA is TGCAGCGTGACTAGCGGGAGGACCGGGGAGCTGTTTTTT.

The chain carries TRBV5-1 and TRBJ1-1, with D possibly matching TRBD1 (6 bases). CDR1 and CDR2 (germline): SGHRS, YFSETQ. The CDR3 is 15 residues long. V dropped 0 bases and J dropped 1 base, with 10 bases sitting between them. In DNA, the CDR3 is TGCGCCAGCAGCTTGGAGACAGGCTCGAACACTGAAGCTTTCTTT. This encodes CASSLETGSNTEAFF.